This T cell receptor (beta chain) was profiled in a study of CD8+ T cells in alopecia areata. In this sample, this clone turned up once. The identical CDR3 is also encoded by other nucleotide sequences in the sample. From PBMCs, CD4+ and CD8+ T cells were sorted. After isolation, RNA underwent reverse transcription to generate cDNA as the sequencing template. Here immunoSEQ multiplex PCR was the method, and the copy in TCRdb shows in-frame clones only, minus some. The sample comprises about 130,000 clones, around 60% of which are singletons, and nearly 6.5% rests with the top ten. This receptor was obtained from a human donor with alopecia areata. The sample here was CD4+ T cells sorted from blood, taken at week 0.

CDR3 sequence (DNA): TGCGCCAGCAGCCAAGATAGCAATCAGCCCCAGCATTTT. Its translation is CASSQDSNQPQHF. The chain uses TRBV4-3 and TRBJ1-5, with D unclear. V gave up 0 bases and J gave up 0 bases, with 0 bases separating them. Germline CDR1 and CDR2: LGHNA and YSLEER. The CDR3 is 13 residues long.